Reported below is one TCR beta chain. In its sample, this clonotype was seen many times. It lacks a known antigen. No base-level quality is on record; no much larger clone is a single base apart. This beta chain was picked up by a library intended for alpha chains and is off target, so its count carries little meaning. V drops 4 bases and J drops 0 bases, leaving 4 bases in between. CDR1 and CDR2 (DFQATT, SNEGSKA) derive from the germline V gene (reference sequence). The CDR3 sequence holds 12 residues, the cysteine and phenylalanine included. Only the CDR3 DNA stays, 36 bases, in frame from base 1. The meaning of the sample's time point label: sample taken at primary tumor resection. Samples were obtained from 65 to 90 patients with early-stage, untreated non-small cell lung cancer from the lung TRACERx cohort. Whole RNA extracted from tumor and nontumor lung tissue, or from cryopreserved PBMC samples, was used for TCR sequencing without cell sorting. Only patients with enough RNA available from two or more tumor regions were chosen for TCR sequencing. Before selection, tumor and adjacent nontumor lung specimens were reviewed by a lung pathologist.

Libraries came from 5' RACE. The sequencer listed for this sample is NextSeq 500. The TCR library protocol attached a unique molecular identifier to each TCR cDNA molecule to allow correction of PCR and sequencing errors. In the source study's methods: TCR identification, UMI-based error correction and CDR3 extraction were performed with Decombinator tools. TCRs above a frequency of 2 per 1,000, corresponding to the top 1% of the tumor frequency distribution, were defined as expanded. Expanded tumor TCRs were classed as regional if statistically deemed absent (corrected P<0.05) from at least one tumor region, otherwise ubiquitous. Each repertoire was subsampled 100 times to 5,000 TCRs, after which Renyi diversity was computed with the R vegan package. CDR3 similarity networks were built from amino acid triplet string-kernel similarity, with CDR3s being connected when pairwise similarity was above 0.82. TCRdb reworked the public reads: Q25 trimming with fastp, MiXCR clone assembly, productive beta chains retained. Under each unique CDR3 protein, matching rows form one entry showing the most common genes and DNA. The V and J calls shown here were made by TCRdb, not taken from the authors' results. The sample table holds about 13,000 distinct CDR3 sequences, of which 5.1% were seen once. Approximately 26% of the sample is taken by the ten largest.

The data derive from a study of spatial heterogeneity in lung cancer (dated by TCRdb to between 2017 and 2020). Regarding the complete study: Beta-chain transcripts were consistently detected in greater numbers than alpha-chain transcripts, which likely reflects a higher abundance of beta-chain transcripts. In tumor regions, TCR transcript counts showed a strong correlation with a T cell transcriptional module score from matched bulk RNA-seq. Nonsynonymous mutation counts, determined by whole-exome sequencing of tumor tissue, were related to TCR repertoire features. In the raw uncorrected reads, each unique combination of TCR and UMI appeared on average more than ten times. In non-small cell lung cancer, the study quantitatively compared TCR alpha and beta repertoires across several tumor regions, matched nontumor lung, and blood. Both alpha and beta chains were TCR-sequenced in approximately 200 tumor regions, fewer than 80 matched nontumor lung samples and roughly 50 PBMC samples obtained at surgery.

Overall study results and their limits: Confirming at a functional level the hypothesis that regional TCRs recognize regional mutations was considered to require additional single-cell paired TCR alpha and beta sequencing. The number of expanded intratumoral alpha and beta TCRs correlated with the tumor nonsynonymous mutation count. TCR-seq was estimated to cover only about 7% of tumor T cells for alpha chains and around 13% for beta chains. The count of ubiquitous expanded TCRs correlated with the count of ubiquitous nonsynonymous mutations, and the count of regional expanded TCRs correlated with the count of regional nonsynonymous mutations.

The source was lung tumor tissue, collected at surgery. This chain is built from TRBV20-1 and TRBJ1-5; too little of a D gene remains to name it. This clonotype was obtained from a male donor with early-stage non-small cell lung cancer. CDR3 reads: CSATHSNQPQHF. In nucleotides, the sequence is TGCAGTGCTACCCATAGCAATCAGCCCCAGCATTTT.